This T cell receptor beta chain derives from a study of beta chain features in type 1 diabetes. Overall study context: The number of sorted cells examined across all samples was 107,917,701. Whole-study results and caveats: Shortening of TCRB CDR3s, moderate but significant, appeared in all four CD4+ subsets of Type 1 diabetes patients. It was among patients, rather than healthy donors, that naive, central memory and Treg TCRB repertoires appeared more similar.

TCRB transcripts that were expressed got sequenced, as all of the isolated RNA had been reverse transcribed. Profiled with immunoSEQ multiplex PCR; TCRdb holds only in-frame clones, not every one. The table includes around 650,000 clones, around an eighth detected once. Each of the CD4+ naive, central memory, regulatory and stem cell-like memory populations was sorted via CD45RO/CCR7/CD25/CD127/CD95/CD27. The CDR3 runs 16 residues. The V gene's germline CDR1 is LNHNV and CDR2 YYDKDF (reference sequence). The ends lost 5 bases at V and 4 bases at J; junction bases unmatched: 10. This clone was recorded a few times. Its antigen is undetermined.

This TCR came from a man in his thirties or forties with type 1 diabetes. Sample: naive CD4+ T cells from blood. V gene TRBV15 combines with J gene TRBJ2-5; TRBD1 aligns across 10 bases. CDR3 loop: CATSGPGTGAGETQYF. CDR3 bases: TGTGCCACCAGCGGGCCCGGGACAGGGGCTGGAGAGACCCAGTACTTC.